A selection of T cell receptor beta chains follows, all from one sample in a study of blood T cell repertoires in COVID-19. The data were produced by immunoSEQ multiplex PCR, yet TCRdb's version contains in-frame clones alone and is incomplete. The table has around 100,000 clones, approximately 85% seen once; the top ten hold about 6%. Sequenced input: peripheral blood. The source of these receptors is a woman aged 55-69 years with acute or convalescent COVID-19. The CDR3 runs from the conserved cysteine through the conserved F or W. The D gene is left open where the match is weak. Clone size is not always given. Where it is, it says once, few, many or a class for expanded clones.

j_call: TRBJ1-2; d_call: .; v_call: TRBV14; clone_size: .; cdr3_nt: TGTGCCAGCAGCCAAGCCGGCTATGGCTACACCTTC; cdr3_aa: CASSQAGYGYTF
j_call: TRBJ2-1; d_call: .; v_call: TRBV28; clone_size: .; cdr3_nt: TGTGCCAGCAAGATCGATAGTTCTAATGAGCAGTTCTTC; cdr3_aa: CASKIDSSNEQFF
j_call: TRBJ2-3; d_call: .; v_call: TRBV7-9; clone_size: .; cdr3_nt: TGTGCCAGCAGCTTCAAGGATCGGGGAGGCACAGATACGCAGTATTTT; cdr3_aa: CASSFKDRGGTDTQYF
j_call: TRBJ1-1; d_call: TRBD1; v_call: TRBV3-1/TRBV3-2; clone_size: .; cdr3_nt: TGTGCCAGCAGCCTGACAGGGACCACTGAAGCTTTCTTT; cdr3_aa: CASSLTGTTEAFF
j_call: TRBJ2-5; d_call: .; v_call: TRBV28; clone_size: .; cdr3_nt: TGTGCCAGCAGTTTAGTGGGAGATGGTGGGGAGACCCAGTACTTC; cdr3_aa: CASSLVGDGGETQYF
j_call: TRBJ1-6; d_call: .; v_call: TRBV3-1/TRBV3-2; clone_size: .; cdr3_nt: TGTGCCAGCAGCCAAGTGGTCCAGGGCGGTTCACCCCTCCACTTT; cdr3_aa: CASSQVVQGGSPLHF
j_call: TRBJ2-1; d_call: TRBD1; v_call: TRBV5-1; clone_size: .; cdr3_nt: TGCGCCAGCAGCAAAGACAGGGGAACTACCTACTCCTACAATGAGCAGTTCTTC; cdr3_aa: CASSKDRGTTYSYNEQFF
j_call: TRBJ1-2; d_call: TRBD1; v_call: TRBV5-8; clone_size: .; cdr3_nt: TGTGCCAGCAGCATGGGACAGAGGTCTTCCTTTAACTATGGCTACACCTTC; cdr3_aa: CASSMGQRSSFNYGYTF
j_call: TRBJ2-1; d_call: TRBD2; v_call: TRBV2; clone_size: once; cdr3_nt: TGTGCCAGCACTCCGGGAGGTATTTACAATGAGCAGTTCTTC; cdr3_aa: CASTPGGIYNEQFF
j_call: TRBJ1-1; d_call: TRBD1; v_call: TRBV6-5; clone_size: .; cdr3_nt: TGTGCCAGCAGGTACTCCGGGACAGGGGGTACTGAAGCTTTCTTT; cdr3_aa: CASRYSGTGGTEAFF
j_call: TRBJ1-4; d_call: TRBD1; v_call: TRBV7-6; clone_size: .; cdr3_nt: TGTGCCAGCAGCTTAGAGGCAGGGGGCTCCACTAATGAAAAACTGTTTTTT; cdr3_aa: CASSLEAGGSTNEKLFF
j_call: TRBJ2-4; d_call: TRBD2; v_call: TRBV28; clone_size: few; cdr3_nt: TGTGCCAGCAGTTTCCTTCGGGCTAGCGGGGCCAAAAACATTCAGTACTTC; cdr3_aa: CASSFLRASGAKNIQYF
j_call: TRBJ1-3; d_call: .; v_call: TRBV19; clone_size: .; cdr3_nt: TGTGCCAGTACCTCGGGAATCTCTGGAAACACCATATATTTT; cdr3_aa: CASTSGISGNTIYF
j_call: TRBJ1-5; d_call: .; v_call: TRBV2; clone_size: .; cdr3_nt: TGTGCCAGCAGTGAAGCGGTGAGCTATAGCAATCAGCCCCAGCATTTT; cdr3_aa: CASSEAVSYSNQPQHF
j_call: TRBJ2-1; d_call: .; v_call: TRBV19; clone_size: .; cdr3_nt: TGTGCCAGTAGGGACTCCCCAGCGGATGAGCAGTTCTTC; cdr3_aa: CASRDSPADEQFF
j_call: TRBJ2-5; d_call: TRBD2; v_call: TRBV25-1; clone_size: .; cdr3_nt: TGTGCCACCGCGCTGGGGACTAGGACAGAGACCCAGTACTTC; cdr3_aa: CATALGTRTETQYF
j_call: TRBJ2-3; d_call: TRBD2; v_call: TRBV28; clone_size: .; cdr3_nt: TGTGCCAGCAGGCCTAGCGGGAGCGGTGGAGATACGCAGTATTTT; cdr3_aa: CASRPSGSGGDTQYF
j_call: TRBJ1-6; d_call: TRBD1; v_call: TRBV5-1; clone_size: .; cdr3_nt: TGCGCCAGCAGCTTGCAGGGAGACAGGGACCTCCACTTT; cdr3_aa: CASSLQGDRDLHF
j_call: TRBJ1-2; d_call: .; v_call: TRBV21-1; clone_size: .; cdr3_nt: TGTGCCAGCAGCATGAAGGGGTTCAGTGACTATGGCTACACCTTC; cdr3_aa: CASSMKGFSDYGYTF
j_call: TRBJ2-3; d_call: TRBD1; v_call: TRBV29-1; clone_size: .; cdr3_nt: TGCAGCGTTCGCAGGGGGCGTACAGATACGCAGTATTTT; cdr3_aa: CSVRRGRTDTQYF
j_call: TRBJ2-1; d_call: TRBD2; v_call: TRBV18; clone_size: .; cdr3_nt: TGTGCCAGCTCACCACCCGGACTAGCGGGAGGGACCGAGCAGTTCTTC; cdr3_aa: CASSPPGLAGGTEQFF
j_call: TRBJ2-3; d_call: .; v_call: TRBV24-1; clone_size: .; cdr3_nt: TGTGCCACCAGTGATTTGAGCGGACCTAGCACAGATACGCAGTATTTT; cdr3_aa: CATSDLSGPSTDTQYF
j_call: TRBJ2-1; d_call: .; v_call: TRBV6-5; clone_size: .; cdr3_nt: TGTGCCAGCAGTAGGACTCTTTACAATGAGCAGTTCTTC; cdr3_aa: CASSRTLYNEQFF
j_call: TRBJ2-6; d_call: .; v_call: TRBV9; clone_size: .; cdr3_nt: TGTGCCAGCAGCGGGTACCGACAGACAGGAGCTGGGGCCAACGTCCTGACTTTC; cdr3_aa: CASSGYRQTGAGANVLTF
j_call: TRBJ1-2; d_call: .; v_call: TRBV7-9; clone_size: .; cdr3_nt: TGTGCCAGCAGCTTAGTAAGGGACACCGAGATCACCTTC; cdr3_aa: CASSLVRDTEITF
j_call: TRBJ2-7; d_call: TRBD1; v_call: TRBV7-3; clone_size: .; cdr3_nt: TGTGCCAGCAGCTTACGACAGGGACCTAACTACGAGCAGTACTTC; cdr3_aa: CASSLRQGPNYEQYF
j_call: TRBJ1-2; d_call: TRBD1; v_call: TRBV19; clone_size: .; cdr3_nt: TGTGCCAGTAGTATGGACAGGGGGTTGAGCTATGGCTACACCTTC; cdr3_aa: CASSMDRGLSYGYTF
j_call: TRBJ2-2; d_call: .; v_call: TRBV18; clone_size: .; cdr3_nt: TGTGCCAGCTCACCACAGGGGCTCGACACCGGGGAGCTGTTTTTT; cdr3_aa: CASSPQGLDTGELFF
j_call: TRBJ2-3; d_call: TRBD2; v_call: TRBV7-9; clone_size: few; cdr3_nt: TGTGCCAGCAGCGACACTAGCGGGAGGCAAAGCACAGATACGCAGTATTTT; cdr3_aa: CASSDTSGRQSTDTQYF
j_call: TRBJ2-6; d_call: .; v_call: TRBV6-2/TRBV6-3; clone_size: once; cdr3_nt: TGTGCCAGCAGTGATCCTGGGACTGGGCGGGGGGCCAACGTCCTGACTTTC; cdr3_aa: CASSDPGTGRGANVLTF
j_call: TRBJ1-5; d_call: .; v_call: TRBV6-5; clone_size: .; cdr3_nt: TGTGCCAGCAGTTACTATGGGGGCGGTCAGCCCCAGCATTTT; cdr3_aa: CASSYYGGGQPQHF
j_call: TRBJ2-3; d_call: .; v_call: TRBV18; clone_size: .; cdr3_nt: TGTGCCAGCTCACTCATCAGGGGCGGGAGCACAGATACGCAGTATTTT; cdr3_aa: CASSLIRGGSTDTQYF
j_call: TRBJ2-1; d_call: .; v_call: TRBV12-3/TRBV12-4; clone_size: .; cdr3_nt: TGTGCCAGCAGTTTCCGGTACTACAATGAGCAGTTCTTC; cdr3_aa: CASSFRYYNEQFF
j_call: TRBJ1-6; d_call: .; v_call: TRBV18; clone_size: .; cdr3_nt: TGTGCCAGCTCAACATCCATTCACCGGGACCAGGGGAATTCACCCCTCCACTTT; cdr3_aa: CASSTSIHRDQGNSPLHF
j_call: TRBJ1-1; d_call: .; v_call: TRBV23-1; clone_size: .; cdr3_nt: TGCGCCAGCAGTCGTCAGGGGTGGCAAGCTTTCTTT; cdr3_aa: CASSRQGWQAFF
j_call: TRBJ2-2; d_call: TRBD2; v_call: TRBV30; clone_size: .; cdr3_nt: TGTGCCTGGGTACTAGCGGGACTTAACACCGGGGAGCTGTTTTTT; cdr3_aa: CAWVLAGLNTGELFF
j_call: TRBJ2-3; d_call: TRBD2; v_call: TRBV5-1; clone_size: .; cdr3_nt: TGCGCCAGCAGCTCCTCGACTAGCGGGGGCACAGATACGCAGTATTTT; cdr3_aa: CASSSSTSGGTDTQYF
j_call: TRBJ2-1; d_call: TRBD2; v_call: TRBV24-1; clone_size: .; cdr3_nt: TGTGCCACCAGTGGGCAGACTAGCGGGATCAATGAGCAGTTCTTC; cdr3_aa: CATSGQTSGINEQFF
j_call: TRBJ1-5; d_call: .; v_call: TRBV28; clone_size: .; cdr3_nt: TGTGCCAGCAGCTTACCGAGGGTAGGTCAGCCCCAGCATTTT; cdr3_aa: CASSLPRVGQPQHF